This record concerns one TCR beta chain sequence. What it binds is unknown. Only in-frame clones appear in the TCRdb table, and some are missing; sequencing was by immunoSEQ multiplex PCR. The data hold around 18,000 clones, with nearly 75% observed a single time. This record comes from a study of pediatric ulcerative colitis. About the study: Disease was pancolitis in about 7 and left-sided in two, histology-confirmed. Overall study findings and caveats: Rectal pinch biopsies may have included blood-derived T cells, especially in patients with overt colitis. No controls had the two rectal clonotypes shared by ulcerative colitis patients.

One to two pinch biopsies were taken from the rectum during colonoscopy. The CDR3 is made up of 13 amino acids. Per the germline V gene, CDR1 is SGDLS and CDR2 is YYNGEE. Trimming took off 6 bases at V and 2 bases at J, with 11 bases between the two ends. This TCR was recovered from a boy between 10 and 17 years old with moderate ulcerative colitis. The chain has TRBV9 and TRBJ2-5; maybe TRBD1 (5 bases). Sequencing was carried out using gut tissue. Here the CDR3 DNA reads TGTGCCAGCAACTCAGGGTTTCAAGAGACCCAGTACTTC. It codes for CASNSGFQETQYF.